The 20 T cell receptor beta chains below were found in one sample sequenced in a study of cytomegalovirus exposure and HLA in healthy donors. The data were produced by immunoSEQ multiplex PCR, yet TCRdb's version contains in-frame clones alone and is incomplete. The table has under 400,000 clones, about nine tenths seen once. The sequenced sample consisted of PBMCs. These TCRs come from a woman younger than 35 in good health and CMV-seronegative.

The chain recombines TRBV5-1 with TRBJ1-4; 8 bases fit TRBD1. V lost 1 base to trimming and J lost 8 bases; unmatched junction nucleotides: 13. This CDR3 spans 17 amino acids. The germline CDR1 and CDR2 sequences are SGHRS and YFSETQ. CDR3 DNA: TGCGCCAGCAGCTTGACTCCCGGGACAGGCGTATTCGAAAAACTGTTTTTT. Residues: CASSLTPGTGVFEKLFF.

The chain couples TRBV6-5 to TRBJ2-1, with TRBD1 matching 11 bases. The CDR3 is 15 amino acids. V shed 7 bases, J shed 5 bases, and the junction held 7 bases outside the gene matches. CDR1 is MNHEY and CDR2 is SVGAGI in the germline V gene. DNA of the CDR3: TGTGCCAGCACCCACAGGGACAGGGGGAACAATGAGCAGTTCTTC. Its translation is CASTHRDRGNNEQFF.

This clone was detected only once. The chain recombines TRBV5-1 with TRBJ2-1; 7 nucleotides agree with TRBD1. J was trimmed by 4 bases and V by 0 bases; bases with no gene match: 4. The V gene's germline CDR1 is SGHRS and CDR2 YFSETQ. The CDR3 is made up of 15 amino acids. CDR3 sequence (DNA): TGCGCCAGCAGCTTGGATCGGGACAGTTACAATGAGCAGTTCTTC. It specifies CASSLDRDSYNEQFF.

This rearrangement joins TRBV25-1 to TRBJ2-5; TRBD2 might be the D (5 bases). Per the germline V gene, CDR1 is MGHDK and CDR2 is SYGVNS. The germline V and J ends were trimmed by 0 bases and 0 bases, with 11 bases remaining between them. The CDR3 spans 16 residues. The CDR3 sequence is CASSEYTSLYQETQYF. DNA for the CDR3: TGTGCCAGCAGTGAATACACTAGTCTATACCAAGAGACCCAGTACTTC. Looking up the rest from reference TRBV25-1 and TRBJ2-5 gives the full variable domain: EADIYQTPRYLVIGTGKKITLECSQTMGHDKMYWYQQDPGMELHLIHYSYGVNSTEKGDLSSESTVSRIRTEHFPLTLESARPSHTSQYLCASSEYTSLYQETQYFGPGTRLLVL.

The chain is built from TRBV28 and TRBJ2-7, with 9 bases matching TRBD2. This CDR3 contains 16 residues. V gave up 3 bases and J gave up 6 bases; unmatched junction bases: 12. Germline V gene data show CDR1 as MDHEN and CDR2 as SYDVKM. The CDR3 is CASSLRSGRTFSEQYF. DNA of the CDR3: TGTGCCAGCAGTTTGCGTAGCGGGAGAACATTCTCCGAGCAGTACTTC.

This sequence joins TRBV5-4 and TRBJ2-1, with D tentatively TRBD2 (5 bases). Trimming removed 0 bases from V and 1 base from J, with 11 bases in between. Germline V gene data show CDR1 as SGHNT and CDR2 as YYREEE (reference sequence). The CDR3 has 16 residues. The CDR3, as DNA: TGTGCCAGCAGCTTGGGCGGTAGGAGGTCCTACAATGAGCAGTTCTTC. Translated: CASSLGGRRSYNEQFF.

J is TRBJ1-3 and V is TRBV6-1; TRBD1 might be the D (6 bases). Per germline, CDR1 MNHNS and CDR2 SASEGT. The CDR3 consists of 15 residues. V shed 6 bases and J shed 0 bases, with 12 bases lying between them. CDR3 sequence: CASSLDRNSGNTIYF. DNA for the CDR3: TGTGCCAGCAGCCTTGACAGGAACTCTGGAAACACCATATATTTT.

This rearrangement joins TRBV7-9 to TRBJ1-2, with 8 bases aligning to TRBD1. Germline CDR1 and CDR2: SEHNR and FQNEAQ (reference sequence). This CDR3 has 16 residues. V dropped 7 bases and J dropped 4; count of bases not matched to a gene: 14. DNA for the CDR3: TGTGCCAGCATCCAGGGGGCGGGGCCCATAGGCTATGGCTACACCTTC. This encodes CASIQGAGPIGYGYTF.

For the CDR3, the DNA is TGTGCCGGAAGGACAGGTTCCTCTGGGGCCAACGTCCTGACTTTC. As protein: CAGRTGSSGANVLTF. This chain connects TRBV2 to TRBJ2-6; 7 bases agree with TRBD1. Trimming cost V 11 bases and J 0 bases; bases outside gene matches: 7. The CDR3 contains 15 residues. Germline V CDR1 and CDR2: SNHLY, FYNNEI.

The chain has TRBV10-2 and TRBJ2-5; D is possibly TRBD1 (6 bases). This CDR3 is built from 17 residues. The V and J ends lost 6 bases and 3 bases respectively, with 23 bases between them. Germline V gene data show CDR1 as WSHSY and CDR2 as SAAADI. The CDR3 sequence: CASRTHSQGSREETQYF. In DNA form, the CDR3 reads TGCGCCAGCAGGACCCACTCACAGGGCAGCCGGGAAGAGACCCAGTACTTC.

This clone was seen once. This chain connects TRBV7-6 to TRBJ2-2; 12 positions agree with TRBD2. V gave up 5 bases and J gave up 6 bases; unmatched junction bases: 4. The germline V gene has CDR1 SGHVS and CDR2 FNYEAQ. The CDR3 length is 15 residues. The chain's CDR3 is CASSASGRGAGELFF. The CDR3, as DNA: TGTGCCAGCAGCGCTAGCGGGAGGGGGGCCGGGGAGCTGTTTTTT.

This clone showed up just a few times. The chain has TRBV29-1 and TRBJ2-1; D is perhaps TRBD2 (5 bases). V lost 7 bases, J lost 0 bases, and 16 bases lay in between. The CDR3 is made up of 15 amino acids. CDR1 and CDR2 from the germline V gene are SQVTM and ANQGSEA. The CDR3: CSAGGTGFSYNEQFF. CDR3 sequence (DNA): TGCAGCGCGGGCGGTACGGGGTTCTCCTACAATGAGCAGTTCTTC.

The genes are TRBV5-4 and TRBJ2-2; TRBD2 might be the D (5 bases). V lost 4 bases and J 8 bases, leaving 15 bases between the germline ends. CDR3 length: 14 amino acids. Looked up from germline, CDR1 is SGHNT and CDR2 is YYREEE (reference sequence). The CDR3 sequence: CASSPGLGGGELFF. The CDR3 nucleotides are TGTGCCAGCAGCCCGGGCCTCGGAGGAGGGGAGCTGTTTTTT.

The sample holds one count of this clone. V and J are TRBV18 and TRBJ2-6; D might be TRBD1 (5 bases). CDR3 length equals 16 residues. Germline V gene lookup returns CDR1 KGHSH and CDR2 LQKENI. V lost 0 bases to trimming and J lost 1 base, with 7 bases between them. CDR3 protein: CASSPPGPSGANVLTF. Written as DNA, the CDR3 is TGTGCCAGCTCACCACCGGGGCCGTCTGGGGCCAACGTCCTGACTTTC.

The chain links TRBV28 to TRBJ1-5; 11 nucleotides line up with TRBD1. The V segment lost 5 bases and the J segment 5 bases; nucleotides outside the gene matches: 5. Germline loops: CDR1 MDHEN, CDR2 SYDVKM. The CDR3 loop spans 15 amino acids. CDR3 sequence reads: CASSPTGQGDQPQHF. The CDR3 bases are TGTGCCAGCAGTCCGACGGGACAGGGGGATCAGCCCCAGCATTTT.

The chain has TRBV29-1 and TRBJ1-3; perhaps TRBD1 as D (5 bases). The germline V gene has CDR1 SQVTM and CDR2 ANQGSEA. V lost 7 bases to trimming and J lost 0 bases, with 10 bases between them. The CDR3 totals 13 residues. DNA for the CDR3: TGCAGCGGGAGACAGTCCTCTGGAAACACCATATATTTT. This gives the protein CSGRQSSGNTIYF.

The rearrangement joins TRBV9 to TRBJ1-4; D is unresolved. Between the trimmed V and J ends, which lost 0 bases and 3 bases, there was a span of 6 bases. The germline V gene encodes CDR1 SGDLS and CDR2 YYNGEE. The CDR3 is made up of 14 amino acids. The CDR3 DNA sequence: TGTGCCAGCAGCGTAGACGCGGCTAATGAAAAACTGTTTTTT. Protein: CASSVDAANEKLFF.

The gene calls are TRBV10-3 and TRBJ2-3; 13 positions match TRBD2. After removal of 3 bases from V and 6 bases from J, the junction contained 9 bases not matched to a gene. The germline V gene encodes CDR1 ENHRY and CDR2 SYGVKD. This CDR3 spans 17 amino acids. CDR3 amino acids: CAISDTLLAGGGDTQYF. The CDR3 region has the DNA TGTGCCATCAGTGACACCCTACTAGCGGGGGGGGGTGATACGCAGTATTTT.

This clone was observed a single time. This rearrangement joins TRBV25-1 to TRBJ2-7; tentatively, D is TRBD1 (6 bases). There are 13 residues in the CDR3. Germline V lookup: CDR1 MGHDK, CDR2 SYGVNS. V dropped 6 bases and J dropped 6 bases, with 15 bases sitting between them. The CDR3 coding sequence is TGTGCCAGCAGCGACACAGGGATTCTCGAGCAGTACTTC. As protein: CASSDTGILEQYF.

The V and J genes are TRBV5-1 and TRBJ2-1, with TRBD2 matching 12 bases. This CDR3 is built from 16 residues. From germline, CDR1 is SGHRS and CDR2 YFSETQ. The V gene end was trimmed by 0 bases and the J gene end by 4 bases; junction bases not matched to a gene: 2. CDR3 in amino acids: CASSLAGLAGYNEQFF. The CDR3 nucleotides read TGCGCCAGCAGCTTGGCTGGACTAGCGGGATACAATGAGCAGTTCTTC.